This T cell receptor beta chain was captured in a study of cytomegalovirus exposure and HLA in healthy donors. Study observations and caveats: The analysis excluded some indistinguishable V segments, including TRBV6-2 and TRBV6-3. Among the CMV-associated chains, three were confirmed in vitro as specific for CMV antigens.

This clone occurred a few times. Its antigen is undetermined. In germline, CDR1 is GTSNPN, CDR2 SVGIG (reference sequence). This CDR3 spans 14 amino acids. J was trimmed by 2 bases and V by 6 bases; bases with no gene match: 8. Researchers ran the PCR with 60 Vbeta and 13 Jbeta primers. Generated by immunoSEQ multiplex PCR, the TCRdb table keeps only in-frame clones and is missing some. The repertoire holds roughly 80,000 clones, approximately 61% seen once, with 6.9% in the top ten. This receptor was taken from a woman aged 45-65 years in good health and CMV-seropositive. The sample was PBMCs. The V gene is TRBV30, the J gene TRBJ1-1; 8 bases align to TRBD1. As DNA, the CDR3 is TGTGCCTGCCAACCCGACAGGGGCAACACTGAAGCTTTCTTT. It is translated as CACQPDRGNTEAFF.